This T cell receptor beta chain was recovered during a study of T cell repertoires in MIS-A myocarditis. Looked up from germline, CDR1 is MNHEY and CDR2 is SVGEGT. The CDR3 is made up of 15 amino acids. J gave up 10 bases and V 2 bases, and 14 bases lay outside the gene matches. Method: immunoSEQ multiplex PCR; TCRdb's copy keeps in-frame clones and lacks some. The sample carries over 12,000 clones, 74% recorded once. Sample: left ventricle heart tissue obtained at autopsy. This receptor was identified in a man aged 18 to 29 with fulminant myocarditis from multisystem inflammatory syndrome in adults (MIS-A) after COVID-19. This chain connects TRBV6-2 or TRBV6-3 to TRBJ2-7; 7 bases are a match to TRBD2. The CDR3 reads CASSYADRWTSLQYF. CDR3 nucleotide sequence: TGTGCCAGCAGTTACGCGGACCGCTGGACTAGTCTCCAGTACTTC.